The source of this T cell receptor (beta chain) is a study of CD8 T cells in Susac syndrome. cDNA came from around 0.5 to 1 ug RNA primed by random hexamers. Amplification of the TCR beta CDR3 was carried out by immunoSEQ multiplex PCR, which spanned a total of 54 Vbeta and 13 Jbeta segments. One entry per CDR3 protein results from TCRdb running MiXCR on the immunoSEQ multiplex PCR reads. This sample carries roughly 75,000 distinct CDR3 sequences, roughly 93% of them seen once, and the ten largest clones take about 0.14%. Regarding this clonotype: Its target is unknown.

General observations from the study: Repertoires of Susac syndrome CD4+ T cells lacked clonal expansion.

CDR1 SGHDN and CDR2 FVKESK come from the germline V gene. V dropped 1 base and J dropped 11 bases, with 20 bases sitting between them. CDR3 length equals 15 residues. J is TRBJ1-1 and V is TRBV14; a weak D match, TRBD1 (5 bases). The source of this sequence is a human donor with Susac syndrome. Material: CD4+ T cells from PBMCs. The CDR3 nucleotides are TGTGCCAGCAGCCAAGTATTTGGGCAGGGTGAGCGGGCTTTCTTT. Protein sequence: CASSQVFGQGERAFF.